The 4 T cell receptor beta chains presented below share a single source sample, sequenced in a study of siplizumab effects on memory and regulatory T cells. Here immunoSEQ multiplex PCR was the method, and the copy in TCRdb shows in-frame clones only, minus some. The data show 90,000 to 110,000 clones, with 92% seen just once and approximately 0.73% held by the top ten. The specimen sequenced was Tregs sorted from blood. The receptor set was obtained from a human donor in good health.

The chain recombines TRBV5-6 with TRBJ1-3; D is ambiguous. Looked up from germline, CDR1 is SGHDT and CDR2 is YYEEEE. The CDR3 length is 17 residues. Trimming removed 2 bases at V and 2 bases at J, with 17 bases between. In DNA form, the CDR3 reads TGTGCCAGCAGCTTTTCGCTTCGCGGAAGGACTGGAAACACCATATATTTT. It is translated as CASSFSLRGRTGNTIYF. The variable domain in full, completed from reference TRBV5-6 and TRBJ1-3, reads DAGVTQSPTHLIKTRGQQVTLRCSPKSGHDTVSWYQQALGQGPQFIFQYYEEEERQRGNFPDRFSGHQFPNYSSELNVNALLLGDSALYLCASSFSLRGRTGNTIYFGEGSWLTVV.

The V and J genes are TRBV29-1 and TRBJ2-7; D is unclear. Trimming removed 4 bases at V and 6 bases at J, with 16 bases between. The CDR3 has 13 residues. In germline, CDR1 is SQVTM, CDR2 ANQGSEA. This chain's CDR3 is CSVVRTIPGEQYF. In DNA, the CDR3 is TGCAGCGTTGTGAGGACGATTCCCGGCGAGCAGTACTTC.

The chain is built from TRBV7-9 and TRBJ2-6; D perhaps matches TRBD1 (5 bases). Germline lookup yields CDR1 SEHNR and CDR2 FQNEAQ (reference sequence). Trimming removed 1 base at V and 2 bases at J, with 12 bases between. The CDR3 extends over 17 amino acids. The CDR3 bases are TGTGCCAGCAGCTTAGGCAGGGTGAACCCTGGGGCCAACGTCCTGACTTTC. Translation gives CASSLGRVNPGANVLTF.

This clone was found a few times. The chain recombines TRBV6-5 with TRBJ2-7; a weak D match, TRBD2 (5 bases). The ends were cut back, 0 bases at V and 5 bases at J, with 14 bases in the middle. Germline CDR1 reads MNHEY; CDR2 reads SVGAGI. The CDR3 runs to 15 residues. The CDR3 DNA sequence: TGTGCCAGCAGTTACTCCGGGGTTAATGGGAACGAGCAGTACTTC. It yields the protein CASSYSGVNGNEQYF.